Shown below are 6 T cell receptor beta chains from a single sample sequenced in a study of a mutant IDH1 vaccine in newly diagnosed glioma. The protocol was immunoSEQ multiplex PCR, while the TCRdb copy is restricted to in-frame clones and leaves out a portion. The sample has approximately 100,000 clones; about 90% are singletons. Stated time point: baseline, week 1 (first vaccination visit). Noted treatment: pre-vaccination baseline after standard-of-care therapy. Sample: PBMCs, taken from a glioma patient treated with radiotherapy, temozolomide or both. All receptors derive from a woman between 45 and 60 years old with glioma.

The chain uses TRBV7-9 and TRBJ2-5; 7 positions agree with TRBD1. This CDR3 has 14 residues. V was pared by 4 bases and J by 5 bases, with 7 bases of the junction left unmatched. Looked up from germline, CDR1 is SEHNR and CDR2 is FQNEAQ (reference sequence). The CDR3 reads CASSYPSRGETQYF. As DNA, the CDR3 is TGTGCCAGCAGCTACCCCTCCAGGGGGGAGACCCAGTACTTC.

The chain joins TRBV4-2 to TRBJ2-2; 8 nucleotides agree with TRBD2. This CDR3 contains 16 residues. The ends lost 4 bases at V and 6 bases at J; junction bases unmatched: 10. Germline CDR1 is LGHNA and CDR2 is YNFKEQ. CDR3 loop: CASSLKGGTRPGELFF. Here the CDR3 DNA reads TGTGCCAGCAGCCTGAAGGGCGGGACTAGACCCGGGGAGCTGTTTTTT.

Here the CDR3 reads CASSPIDRGGSYGYTF. CDR3 coding DNA: TGTGCCAGCTCACCGATCGACAGGGGCGGGTCCTATGGCTACACCTTC. The chain combines TRBV18 with TRBJ1-2, with TRBD1 matching over 8 bases. Germline CDR1 and CDR2: KGHSH and LQKENI. There are 16 residues in the CDR3. The V and J ends lost 3 bases and 4 bases, in that order; junction bases with no gene match: 10.

The rearrangement links TRBV27 to TRBJ2-5, with 8 bases matching TRBD1. Unmatched junction bases numbered 8, after V lost 3 bases and J lost 5 bases. CDR3 size: 15 residues. From germline, CDR1 is MNHEY and CDR2 SMNVEV (reference sequence). DNA of the CDR3: TGTGCCAGCAGTTTCTTCGACAGGGGCGGGGAGACCCAGTACTTC. It yields the protein CASSFFDRGGETQYF.

The gene calls are TRBV5-4 and TRBJ2-1; no clear D gene. Germline V gene data show CDR1 as SGHNT and CDR2 as YYREEE (reference sequence). V was shortened by 3 bases and J by 4 bases, with 2 bases between the two germline ends. CDR3 size: 11 residues. CDR3 nucleotides: TGTGCCAGCAGCTCTTACAATGAGCAGTTCTTC. The encoded protein is CASSSYNEQFF.

The chain joins TRBV12-5 to TRBJ2-2; D gene ambiguous. Germline V gene sequence: CDR1 LGHNT, CDR2 FRNRAP. V was trimmed by 1 base and J by 4 bases, leaving 4 bases between them. The CDR3 has 13 residues. The CDR3 protein is CASGLDSTGELFF. DNA for the CDR3: TGTGCTAGTGGTTTGGACAGCACCGGGGAGCTGTTTTTT.